This passage covers 9 T cell receptor beta chains from one sample sequenced in a study of OX40 agonist ivuxolimab in advanced cancers. Profiling relied on immunoSEQ multiplex PCR, and the TCRdb table lists in-frame clones only, not all of them. The sample includes 98,000 or so clones, more than 85% seen only once; the top ten take roughly 2.6%. The material was CD4+ or CD8+ T cells sorted from blood, obtained in a trial of the OX40 agonist ivuxolimab. These receptors originate from an adult with an advanced solid tumor such as melanoma, head and neck, liver or kidney cancer.

The chain is built from TRBV27 and TRBJ1-2; no clear D gene. The V end was cut by 6 bases, the J end by 2 bases, with 16 bases between. Germline values: CDR1 MNHEY, CDR2 SMNVEV (reference sequence). The CDR3 runs to 15 residues. Here the CDR3 reads CASSPDTGSNYGYTF. As DNA, the CDR3 is TGTGCCAGCAGCCCCGATACGGGATCCAACTATGGCTACACCTTC.

The chain couples TRBV28 to TRBJ2-5, with TRBD2 matching over 7 bases. V was clipped by 7 bases and J by 5 bases; unmatched bases: 7. From germline, CDR1 is MDHEN and CDR2 SYDVKM. The CDR3 sequence is 13 residues long. As DNA, the CDR3 is TGTGCCAGCACCTGGGGGGAGGGGGAGACCCAGTACTTC. Translation: CASTWGEGETQYF. The variable domain in full, completed from reference TRBV28 and TRBJ2-5, reads DVKVTQSSRYLVKRTGEKVFLECVQDMDHENMFWYRQDPGLGLRLIYFSYDVKMKEKGDIPEGYSVSREKKERFSLILESASTNQTSMYLCASTWGEGETQYFGPGTRLLVL.

The chain joins TRBV28 to TRBJ1-4; the match to TRBD1 covers 9 bases. Germline loops: CDR1 MDHEN, CDR2 SYDVKM. There are 24 residues in the CDR3. Unmatched junction bases numbered 29, after V lost 4 bases and J lost 2 bases. In nucleotides, the CDR3 is TGTGCCAGCAGTTCCCCCTTCTTTTGGGGCCTGGGGTGGACAGGGGTACATACTAATGAAAAACTGTTTTTT. Amino acids: CASSSPFFWGLGWTGVHTNEKLFF. Drawing the rest from reference TRBV28 and TRBJ1-4, the complete variable domain is DVKVTQSSRYLVKRTGEKVFLECVQDMDHENMFWYRQDPGLGLRLIYFSYDVKMKEKGDIPEGYSVSREKKERFSLILESASTNQTSMYLCASSSPFFWGLGWTGVHTNEKLFFGSGTQLSVL.

The chain links TRBV4-2 to TRBJ2-5, with 8 bases that match TRBD1. This CDR3 spans 13 amino acids. V shed 2 bases and J 4 bases; nucleotides not matched to a gene: 0. CDR1 is LGHNA, CDR2 YNFKEQ, per germline. The CDR3 sequence: CASSQQGAETQYF. CDR3 in DNA: TGTGCCAGCAGCCAACAGGGGGCAGAGACCCAGTACTTC.

The genes are TRBV19 and TRBJ1-2; D may be TRBD1 (5 bases). The V gene's germline CDR1 is LNHDA and CDR2 SQIVND (reference sequence). This CDR3 has 14 amino acids. V was trimmed by 8 bases and J by 7 bases, leaving 20 bases between them. In DNA, the CDR3 is TGTGCCAGTGGTCAGGGCCTAGAACCTGGTGGCTACACCTTC. Translated: CASGQGLEPGGYTF.

The V gene is TRBV11-3, the J gene TRBJ2-7; 9 bases are shared with TRBD1. V was pared by 0 bases and J by 2 bases, with 5 bases of the junction left unmatched. This CDR3 spans 16 amino acids. Germline CDR1 reads SGHNT; CDR2 reads YENEEA. The CDR3 region has the DNA TGTGCCAGCAGCTTAGACCCGGGGACAGGGCCCTACGAGCAGTACTTC. Translated, it gives CASSLDPGTGPYEQYF.

V gene TRBV29-1 combines with J gene TRBJ1-6; TRBD1 might be the D (6 bases). The ends were cut back, 0 bases at V and 7 bases at J, with 10 bases in the middle. The length of the CDR3 is 14 residues. CDR1 is SQVTM, CDR2 ANQGSEA, per germline. CDR3: CSVEDAGANSPLHF. CDR3 bases: TGCAGCGTTGAAGATGCAGGGGCGAATTCACCCCTCCACTTT.

The chain recombines TRBV27 with TRBJ2-7; TRBD2 agrees at 11 bases. CDR1 and CDR2 from the germline V gene are MNHEY and SMNVEV (reference sequence). J lost 3 bases, V lost 4 bases, and 11 bases had no gene match. The CDR3 contains 17 residues. The CDR3 DNA reads as TGTGCCAGCAGTTCTGGACTAGCGGGCCTAGAGGGCTACGAGCAGTACTTC. Residues: CASSSGLAGLEGYEQYF.

The rearrangement joins TRBV7-2 to TRBJ2-7; D not resolved. Germline CDR1 and CDR2: SGHTA and FQGNSA. Trimming stripped 1 base from V and 0 bases from J, with 10 bases between. This CDR3 region has 15 residues. CDR3 DNA sequence: TGTGCCAGCAGCTTAGACGTCACCCACTCCTACGAGCAGTACTTC. Amino acids: CASSLDVTHSYEQYF. Based on the CDR3 plus reference TRBV7-2 and TRBJ2-7, the full variable domain is GAGVSQSPSNKVTEKGKDVELRCDPISGHTALYWYRQSLGQGLEFLIYFQGNSAPDKSGLPSDRFSAERTGGSVSTLTIQRTQQEDSAVYLCASSLDVTHSYEQYFGPGTRLTVT.